This T cell receptor beta chain was identified during a study of T cells in Graves' hyperthyroidism and ophthalmopathy. Clinical symptoms, serum thyroxine and TRAb, thyroid ultrasound and orbital computed tomography together formed the diagnostic basis. TCR beta CDR3 region amplification was performed from RNA transcripts. First-round RT-PCR targeting the TCR CDR3 was performed with the HTBI primer set. TCRdb reanalysed the multiplex PCR reads using MiXCR and keeps one entry per CDR3 protein. This table holds around 290,000 distinct CDR3 sequences, 13% found once. This clonotype has at least ten counts. Germline-derived CDR1 and CDR2 are SNHLY and FYNNEI. The CDR3 runs to 15 residues. The V end lost 8 bases, the J end lost 0 bases, and 11 bases lay between the germline ends.

Sequenced input: blood. The receptor was isolated from a woman aged 25 to 39 with Graves' hyperthyroidism that later progressed to Graves' ophthalmopathy. J is TRBJ2-6 and V is TRBV2; D is ambiguous. CDR3 in DNA: TGTGCCAGCGCACGCGGCTTCTCTGGGGCCAACGTCCTGACTTTC. It encodes CASARGFSGANVLTF.